These T cell receptor beta chains were read from a single sample in a study of T-cell memory formation after mild COVID-19. TCRdb analysed the 5' RACE reads with MiXCR anew, one entry per CDR3 protein. This table has approximately 560,000 distinct CDR3 sequences, 17% appearing once. Sequencing used PBMCs or a T cell subset sorted from them (not recorded which). These receptors were taken from an adult woman who had mild COVID-19 (a few samples of this study predate the infection). Cell type and time point are not known. CDR3s include the opening cysteine and the closing phenylalanine or tryptophan. D genes are given only for firm matches. For some rows the clone size is stated as once, few or many, or as a class when expanded; others skip it.

j_call v_call d_call clone_size cdr3_nt cdr3_aa
TRBJ1-3 TRBV2 - - TGTGCCAGCACGGCCTTCTCTGGAAACACCATATATTTT CASTAFSGNTIYF
TRBJ2-7 TRBV14 TRBD2 - TGTGCCAGCAGCCAAGGGGCTAGCGGCCCCTACGAGCAGTACTTC CASSQGASGPYEQYF
TRBJ2-5 TRBV7-9 - many TGTGCCAGCAGCTCTGGGACCCAAGAGACCCAGTACTTC CASSSGTQETQYF
TRBJ2-1 TRBV7-9 TRBD2 many TGTGCCAGCAGCCCGCTAGCGGGAGGGCAGCTTGGTGAGCAGTTCTTC CASSPLAGGQLGEQFF
TRBJ2-3 TRBV6-6 - many TGTGCCAGCAGTTACTTGACTGAGACCACAGATACGCAGTATTTT CASSYLTETTDTQYF
TRBJ2-1 TRBV4-3 TRBD1 - TGCGCCAGCAGCCGAGATTTCTACAGGGGGAGCTCCTACAATGAGCAGTTCTTC CASSRDFYRGSSYNEQFF
TRBJ2-1 TRBV24-1 - - TGTGCCACCAGTGATTTGCTAGGTGAGCAGTTCTTC CATSDLLGEQFF
TRBJ2-7 TRBV4-1 TRBD1 few TGCGCCAGCAGCCAAGATCGGGACAGGGGGCCTAGACCGGTCTTC CASSQDRDRGPRPVF
TRBJ2-5 TRBV7-9 - many TGTGCCAGCAGCTTAGGAGGTCCGGGCGTGGAGACCCAGTACTTC CASSLGGPGVETQYF
TRBJ2-2 TRBV6-1 - few TGTGCCAGCAGTGAAGCTGGAGGCTTCATCACCGGGGAGCTGTTTTTT CASSEAGGFITGELFF
TRBJ2-3 TRBV3-1 TRBD1 - TGTGCCAGCAGTCCACAGGGGGGCACAGATACGCAGTATTTT CASSPQGGTDTQYF
TRBJ2-1 TRBV6-2/TRBV6-3 TRBD2 - TGTGCCAGCAGCGGGACTAGACCTGAGCAGTTCTTC CASSGTRPEQFF
TRBJ2-1 TRBV4-3 TRBD2 - TGCGCCAGCAGCCCTAGGACTAGCGGGATCTACAATGAGCAGTTCTTC CASSPRTSGIYNEQFF
TRBJ2-7 TRBV21-1 - few TGTGCCAGCAGCCCTCCCCTGGTATACGAGCAGTACTTC CASSPPLVYEQYF
TRBJ2-5 TRBV7-3 - - TGTGCCAGCAGCCGAGGACTGGAAGAGACCCAGTACTTC CASSRGLEETQYF
TRBJ1-2 TRBV24-1 - - TGTGCCACCAGTGGGTGGGGTTCGGACTATGGCTACACCTTC CATSGWGSDYGYTF
TRBJ2-7 TRBV20-1 TRBD2 few TGCAGTGCTGTCCCTGCGGGGGGCGAGCAGTACTTC CSAVPAGGEQYF
TRBJ2-2 TRBV6-2/TRBV6-3 - many TGTGCCAGCAGTTACGATTCACGGAATACCGGGGAGCTGTTTTTT CASSYDSRNTGELFF
TRBJ2-1 TRBV6-4 TRBD2 few TGTGCCAGCAGTGACTCGATAGGAGTAGCGGGGGCCAATGAGCAGTTCTTC CASSDSIGVAGANEQFF
TRBJ1-4 TRBV13 - - TGTGCCAGCGTACGGAGGGGATCCACTAATGAAAAACTGTTTTTT CASVRRGSTNEKLFF
TRBJ1-1 TRBV7-6 TRBD1 - TGTGCCAGCAGCTATCAGGGGGACACTGAAGCTTTCTTT CASSYQGDTEAFF
TRBJ2-1 TRBV4-2 TRBD2 - TGTGCCAGCAGCCAAGATCGGCCAGGGACTAGCGGGACGAGTAATGAGCAGTTCTTC CASSQDRPGTSGTSNEQFF
TRBJ2-3 TRBV4-2 TRBD2 - TGTGCCAGCAGCCTACGACTAGCTACCACAGATACGCAGTATTTT CASSLRLATTDTQYF
TRBJ1-6 TRBV3-1 - - TGTGCCAGCAGCCCTTGGACCGTGGAGTCACCCCTCCACTTT CASSPWTVESPLHF
TRBJ1-3 TRBV10-3 - - TGTGCCATCAGTAAGGACATCTCTGGAAACACCATATATTTT CAISKDISGNTIYF
TRBJ2-3 TRBV30 - - TGTGCCTGGAGTGGAGGCGGTGGTGCAGATACGCAGTATTTT CAWSGGGGADTQYF
TRBJ2-7 TRBV20-1 TRBD1 few TGCAGTGCTAGAGATCACGGGACAGTAGCCTACGAGCAGTACTTC CSARDHGTVAYEQYF
TRBJ2-2 TRBV29-1 - - TGCAGCGTTGCCTACAGGGGAGGCACCGGGGAGCTGTTTTTT CSVAYRGGTGELFF
TRBJ1-2 TRBV29-1 TRBD1 few TGCAGCGTTGAAGATAAAGGGAGGCTGGACAGGGGTTTTGGCTACACCTTC CSVEDKGRLDRGFGYTF
TRBJ2-1 TRBV27 - - TGTGCCAGCAGCTCACAGTACACTAATGAGCAGTTCTTC CASSSQYTNEQFF
TRBJ2-5 TRBV25-1 - few TGTGCCAGCAGTCCTCATCTATTTCAAGAGACCCAGTACTTC CASSPHLFQETQYF
TRBJ2-1 TRBV20-1 TRBD2 few TGCAGTGCTAGACCAGGCGGGGGAAGCTCCTACAATGAGCAGTTCTTC CSARPGGGSSYNEQFF